This T cell receptor beta chain appears in the sequencing data of a study of tumour-infiltrating T cells in Burkitt lymphoma. Broader study findings: Public clonotypes, several, appeared across numerous Burkitt lymphoma patients.

The CDR3 sequence is 15 residues long. Trimming took off 0 bases at V and 3 bases at J, with 12 bases between the two ends. Germline CDR1 reads LGHNA; CDR2 reads YNFKEQ. Repertoires were generated with immunoSEQ multiplex PCR, while TCRdb's copy carries only in-frame clones and drops some. The sample carries tens of thousands of clones, roughly 30% recorded once. As regards this clone: The antigen is undetermined.

The V call is TRBV4-2, the J call TRBJ2-7, with D hard to call. Specimen: tumor tissue. This receptor was identified in a human donor with Burkitt lymphoma. CDR3 residues: CASSQEGDRGYEQYF. The CDR3 DNA reads TGTGCCAGCAGCCAAGAAGGCGACCGAGGCTACGAGCAGTACTTC.